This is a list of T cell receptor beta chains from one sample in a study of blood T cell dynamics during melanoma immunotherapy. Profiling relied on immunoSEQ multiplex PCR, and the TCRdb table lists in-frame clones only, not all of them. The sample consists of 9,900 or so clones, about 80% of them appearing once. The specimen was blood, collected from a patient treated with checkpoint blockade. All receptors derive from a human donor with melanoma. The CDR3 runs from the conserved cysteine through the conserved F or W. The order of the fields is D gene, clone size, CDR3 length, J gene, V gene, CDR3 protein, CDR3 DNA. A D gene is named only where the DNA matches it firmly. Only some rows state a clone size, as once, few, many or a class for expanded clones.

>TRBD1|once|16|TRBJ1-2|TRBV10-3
CAISFSSGTGNYGYTF
TGTGCCATCAGTTTCTCATCCGGGACAGGGAACTATGGCTACACCTTC
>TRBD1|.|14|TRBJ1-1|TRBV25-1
CASSRTGGWTEAFF
TGTGCCAGCAGTCGTACAGGGGGCTGGACTGAAGCTTTCTTT
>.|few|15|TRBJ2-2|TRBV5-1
CASSLSRADTGELFF
TGCGCCAGCAGCTTGTCCAGGGCAGACACCGGGGAGCTGTTTTTT
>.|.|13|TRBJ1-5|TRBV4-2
CASSLAEDQPQHF
TGTGCCAGCAGCTTGGCTGAAGATCAGCCCCAGCATTTT
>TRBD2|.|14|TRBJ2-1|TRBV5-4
CASSGLGSYNEQFF
TGTGCCAGCAGCGGACTAGGGTCCTACAATGAGCAGTTCTTC
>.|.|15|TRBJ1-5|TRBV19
CASSRGGEGNQPQHF
TGTGCCAGTAGTAGGGGGGGAGAAGGCAATCAGCCCCAGCATTTT
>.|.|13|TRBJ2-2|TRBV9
CASSVLVTGELFF
TGTGCCAGCAGCGTACTAGTCACCGGGGAGCTGTTTTTT
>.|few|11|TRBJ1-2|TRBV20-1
CSARPGFGYTF
TGCAGTGCTAGACCAGGCTTTGGCTACACCTTC
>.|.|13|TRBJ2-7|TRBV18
CASSPGPTHEQYF
TGTGCCAGCTCACCTGGGCCTACTCACGAGCAGTACTTC
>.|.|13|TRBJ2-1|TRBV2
CASSGRPEGEQFF
TGTGCCAGCAGTGGGCGGCCGGAAGGTGAGCAGTTCTTC
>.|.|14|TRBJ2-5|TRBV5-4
CASSLDVDQGTQYF
TGTGCCAGCAGCTTGGATGTGGACCAGGGGACCCAGTACTTC
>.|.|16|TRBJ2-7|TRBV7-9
CASSLARSSSSYEQYF
TGTGCCAGCAGCTTAGCTCGTTCTTCAAGCTCCTACGAGCAGTACTTC
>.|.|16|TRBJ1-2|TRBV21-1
CASRPRDRGNQCGYTF
TGTGCCAGCAGGCCCCGGGACAGGGGGAATCAGTGTGGCTACACCTTC
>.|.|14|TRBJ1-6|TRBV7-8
CASSLRVPNSPLHF
TGTGCCAGCAGCTTAAGGGTACCTAATTCACCCCTCCACTTT
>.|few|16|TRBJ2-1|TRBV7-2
CASSPAGTSRYNEQFF
TGTGCCAGCAGCCCCGCCGGGACGAGTCGATACAATGAGCAGTTCTTC
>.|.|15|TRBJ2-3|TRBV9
CASSGINPSTDTQYF
TGTGCCAGCAGCGGAATTAACCCTAGCACAGATACGCAGTATTTT
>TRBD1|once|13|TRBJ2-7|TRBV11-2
CASSDDRAYEQYF
TGTGCCAGCAGCGACGACAGGGCCTACGAGCAGTACTTC
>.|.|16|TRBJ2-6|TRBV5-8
CASSLVGLSGANVLTF
TGTGCCAGCAGCTTGGTGGGTCTCTCTGGGGCCAACGTCCTGACTTTC
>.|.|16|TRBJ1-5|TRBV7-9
CASSFGGPSSNQPQHF
TGTGCCAGCAGCTTTGGGGGACCCTCTAGCAATCAGCCCCAGCATTTT
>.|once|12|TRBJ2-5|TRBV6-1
CAVYRVGGTQYF
TGTGCCGTGTATAGGGTGGGGGGGACCCAGTACTTC
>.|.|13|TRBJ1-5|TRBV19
CASSIQGGQPQHF
TGTGCCAGTAGTATACAGGGTGGTCAGCCCCAGCATTTT
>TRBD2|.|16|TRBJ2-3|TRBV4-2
CASSRTSGRVLDTQYF
TGTGCCAGCAGTCGGACTAGCGGGAGGGTGCTGGATACGCAGTATTTT
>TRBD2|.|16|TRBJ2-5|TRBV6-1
CASSEYGLAGQETQYF
TGTGCCAGCAGTGAATACGGGCTAGCGGGGCAAGAGACCCAGTACTTC
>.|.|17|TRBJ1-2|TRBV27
CASSLKDPGGSDYGYTF
TGTGCCAGCAGTTTAAAAGACCCGGGGGGCTCTGACTATGGCTACACCTTC
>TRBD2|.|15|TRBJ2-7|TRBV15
CATSFLAGGPHEQYF
TGTGCCACCAGTTTCCTGGCGGGAGGGCCCCACGAGCAGTACTTC
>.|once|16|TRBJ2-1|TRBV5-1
CASSKAGTSTYNEQFF
TGCGCCAGCAGTAAGGCCGGGACTTCTACCTACAATGAGCAGTTCTTC
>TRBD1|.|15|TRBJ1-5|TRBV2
CASRGRTGGNQPQHF
TGTGCCAGCAGGGGCCGGACAGGGGGCAATCAGCCCCAGCATTTT